A single sample is the source of the 18 T cell receptor beta chains below, sequenced in a study of CD8+ T cells in alopecia areata. Sorting of pooled cutaneous lymph node cells used CD4, CD8alpha, NKG2D, NKG2ACE and other markers. Sequencing relied on a cDNA template that was reverse transcribed from extracted RNA. Using immunoSEQ multiplex PCR, the repertoire was profiled, and TCRdb retains in-frame clones only, with some absent. Found here are roughly 260,000 clones, no singletons; the ten largest cover more than 0.95%. What was sequenced was CD4+ T cells sorted from a lymph node. These receptors all come from a C3H/HeJ mouse with alopecia areata. The strain's MHC type: H2-k.

This clone was counted only a few times. Gene names follow the mouse nomenclature. The read is 4 residues too short to cover the CDR3 end, so that end is filled in from the germline J gene. Other DNA variants within this sample encode the same CDR3. V usage is TRBV19 and J usage is TRBJ1-1; TRBD1 agrees at 10 bases. The CDR3 extends over 14 amino acids. CDR1 and CDR2 (germline): FNHDT, SITEND (reference sequence). V trimming: 2 bases; J trimming: 3 bases; junction bases outside the gene matches: 1. The CDR3 loop is CASSIGTGDTEVFF. CDR3 bases read: TGTGCCAGCAGTATCGGGACAGGGGACACA.

A word on this clone: The gene names given are mouse names. The read is 4 residues too short to cover the CDR3 end, so that end is filled in from the germline J gene. V usage is TRBV17 and J usage is TRBJ2-1; TRBD1 matches 9 bases. The germline V gene encodes CDR1 MNHDT and CDR2 YYDKIL. This CDR3 is built from 15 residues. The CDR3 protein is CASSSPGTGRAEQFF. The DNA read from the CDR3 is TGTGCTAGCAGTAGCCCCGGGACAGGGAGGGCT.

A word on this clone: Gene names are the mouse ones. The read gets to within 4 residues of the CDR3 end, and the germline J gene fills in the rest. The chain is built from TRBV5 and TRBJ2-5; 12 nucleotides line up with TRBD1. The germline CDR1 and CDR2 sequences are LGHNA and YNLKQL (reference sequence). The length of the CDR3 is 14 residues. The part of the CDR3 DNA that was read is TGTGCCAGCAGGGGGACAGGGGGCCGGGAC. Protein sequence: CASRGTGGRD. The full CDR3 reads CASRGTGGRDTQYF.

In its sample, this clone was seen a few times. Germline and genes: mouse. The read gets to within 4 residues of the CDR3 end, and the germline J gene fills in the rest. The rearrangement links TRBV19 to TRBJ2-7; the match to TRBD1 covers 8 bases. Germline V gene lookup returns CDR1 FNHDT and CDR2 SITEND (reference sequence). The CDR3 has 15 amino acids. The covered CDR3 bases are TGTGCCAGCAGTACCCGGGACAGGTACTTATAT. It specifies CASSTRDRYLY. In full, the CDR3 is CASSTRDRYLYEQYF.

As concerns this clone: Mouse names are used for the genes. Sequencing ends 4 residues short of the CDR3 end; the germline J gene provides the rest. This sample includes further DNA sequences coding for the same CDR3. The V gene is TRBV13-1, the J gene TRBJ1-2; 11 bases align to TRBD1. CDR3 length: 14 amino acids. Germline V gene data show CDR1 as NSHNY and CDR2 as SYGAGN. The sequenced part of the CDR3 DNA is TGTGCCAGCAGTGAGGACAGGGGGCGGTCC. As protein: CASSEDRGRS. From start to end, the CDR3 is CASSEDRGRSDYTF.

This clone was seen more than once but under ten times. Genes here carry mouse names. The read terminates 4 residues before the CDR3 end, so the remaining end is supplied by the germline J gene. This CDR3 is also generated by other DNA sequences in the sample. This sequence joins TRBV5 and TRBJ1-1; TRBD1 might be the D (5 bases). The germline CDR1 and CDR2 sequences are LGHNA and YNLKQL (reference sequence). V lost 0 bases, J lost 0 bases, and 8 bases lay in between. The CDR3 is 15 amino acids. Partial CDR3 DNA: TGTGCCAGCAGCCAAGATGAGGGGTCAAACACA. Protein: CASSQDEGSNT. The whole CDR3 protein is CASSQDEGSNTEVFF.

Worth noting for this clone: Mouse gene names apply. The sequenced fragment ends 4 residues before the CDR3 boundary, so the rest is inferred from the germline J gene. The chain uses TRBV19 and TRBJ2-7, with 9 bases aligning to TRBD2. V was pared by 1 base and J by 0 bases, with 2 bases of the junction left unmatched. The CDR3 extends over 15 amino acids. Germline CDR1 FNHDT, CDR2 SITEND (reference sequence). The part of the CDR3 DNA that was read is TGTGCCAGCAGTATATTGGGGGGGCACTCCTAT. Its translation is CASSILGGHSY. The whole CDR3 protein reads CASSILGGHSYEQYF.

This clone occurred a few times. Germline and genes: mouse. From the germline J gene comes the end of the CDR3, since the read stops 4 residues before it. This specimen includes other DNA sequences encoding the same CDR3. The chain couples TRBV13-1 to TRBJ2-5, with TRBD2 matching over 7 bases. J gave up 3 bases and V 2 bases, and 0 bases lay outside the gene matches. This CDR3 contains 13 residues. Germline V gene lookup returns CDR1 NSHNY and CDR2 SYGAGN. The CDR3 loop is CASSEGGQDTQYF. The sequenced CDR3 bases are TGTGCCAGCAGTGAGGGGGGGCAAGAC.

This clone was picked up a small number of times. Gene names refer to mouse genes. The CDR3 goes on 4 residues after the read ends, and that part is filled in from the germline J gene. The chain uses TRBV19 and TRBJ2-5, with 7 bases identical to TRBD2. J lost 0 bases, V lost 5 bases, and 9 bases had no gene match. Germline lookup yields CDR1 FNHDT and CDR2 SITEND (reference sequence). There are 16 residues in the CDR3. Here the CDR3 reads CASSVPGGVNQDTQYF. Partial CDR3 DNA: TGTGCCAGCAGCGTACCGGGGGGGGTTAACCAAGAC.

As regards this clone: Gene names and germline refer to mouse. The CDR3 end is not reached by the read, which stops 4 residues before it; the germline J gene fills it in. The J gene is TRBJ1-2, the V gene TRBV5; TRBD1 matches 7 bases. Germline CDR1 LGHNA, CDR2 YNLKQL (reference sequence). This CDR3 comprises 14 residues. Trimming at V came to 1 base and at J to 4 bases, leaving 3 bases not matched to a gene. CDR3 residues: CASSQGSGGSDYTF. CDR3 bases read: TGTGCCAGCAGCCAAGGGTCAGGGGGCTCC.

For this clone: The listed genes are named as in mouse. The CDR3 goes on 4 residues after the read ends, and that part is filled in from the germline J gene. This chain links TRBV17 with TRBJ2-7; TRBD1 matches 8 bases. The CDR3 length is 9 residues. Looked up from germline, CDR1 is MNHDT and CDR2 is YYDKIL. CDR3 bases read: TGTGCCAGGGGGCAT. It codes for CARGH. The complete CDR3 reads CARGHEQYF.

As to this clone: Mouse germline and gene names are used. The CDR3 end falls 4 residues outside the read, so it is completed with the germline J gene. The V call is TRBV1, the J call TRBJ2-5, with 9 bases aligning to TRBD2. This CDR3 has 18 amino acids. Trimming took 0 bases from V and 0 from J; bases not matched to a gene: 7. Germline V gives CDR1 NSQYPW, CDR2 LRSPGD (reference sequence). The DNA read from the CDR3 is TGCACCTGCAGTGCAGATCCCCCGGGACTGGGTAACCAAGAC. Its translation is CTCSADPPGLGNQD. The entire CDR3 protein reads CTCSADPPGLGNQDTQYF.

This clone has just a few counts. The gene names given are mouse names. The read ends 4 residues before the CDR3 terminus; that terminus is restored from the germline J gene. The chain is built from TRBV5 and TRBJ2-7, with D possibly TRBD1 on 5 matching bases. CDR3 size: 14 residues. Germline CDR1 LGHNA, CDR2 YNLKQL (reference sequence). CDR3 DNA, as far as it was read: TGTGCCAGCAGCCAAGACGACAGAGGGTAT. This sequence encodes CASSQDDRGY. The CDR3 in full is CASSQDDRGYEQYF.

As for this clone: Genes and germline come from the mouse. The read ends 4 residues shy of where the CDR3 ends; the end is completed using the germline J gene. This same CDR3 is encoded by further DNA sequences in the sample. The chain uses TRBV13-3 and TRBJ1-2; perhaps TRBD1 as D (5 bases). The germline V and J ends were trimmed by 2 bases and 4 bases, with 9 bases remaining between them. The CDR3 extends over 13 amino acids. The V gene's germline CDR1 is NNHDY and CDR2 SYVADS. This chain's CDR3 is CASSDRVGSDYTF. The CDR3 DNA, read in part, is TGTGCCAGCAGTGACAGGGTGGGCTCC.

Concerning this clone: Mouse names are used for the genes. The CDR3 end falls 3 residues outside the read, so it is completed with the germline J gene. This chain links TRBV13-2 with TRBJ1-6, with 9 bases aligning to TRBD1. TRBJ1-6 is marked as an open reading frame, function uncertain. V lost 0 bases and J lost 5; bases outside the gene matches: 6. Germline V gene data show CDR1 as NNHNN and CDR2 as SYGAGS (reference sequence). The CDR3 has 17 residues. CDR3 sequence reads: CASGDVRDREDNSPLYF. CDR3 bases read: TGTGCCAGCGGTGATGTCCGGGACAGGGAGGATAATTCGCCC.

This clone was observed a handful of times. Gene names are the mouse ones. The CDR3 end is not reached by the read, which stops 4 residues before it; the germline J gene fills it in. The J gene is TRBJ2-3, the V gene TRBV1; TRBD1 might be the D (6 bases). CDR1 is NSQYPW and CDR2 is LRSPGD in the germline V gene (reference sequence). The CDR3 loop spans 16 amino acids. The V and J ends lost 1 base and 0 bases respectively, with 11 bases between them. The CDR3 sequence is CTCSAAGTTSAETLYF. The sequenced part of the CDR3 DNA is TGCACCTGCAGTGCAGCCGGGACAACTAGTGCAGAA. Variable domain in full (rest from reference TRBV1 and TRBJ2-3): VTLLEQNPRWRLVPRGQAVNLRCILKNSQYPWMSWYQQDLQKQLQWLFTLRSPGDKEVKSLPGADYLATRVTDTELRLQVANMSQGRTLYCTCSAAGTTSAETLYFGSGTRLTVL.

In this sample, this clone turned up a few times. The genes are named according to mouse. The observed sequence ends 4 residues before the CDR3 terminus, with the missing tail filled in from the germline J gene. The rearrangement joins TRBV1 to TRBJ2-5; 8 nucleotides line up with TRBD2. In germline, CDR1 is NSQYPW, CDR2 LRSPGD (reference sequence). The CDR3 is made up of 15 amino acids. The part of the CDR3 DNA that was read is TGCACCTGCAGTGGTCTCCGGGACTGGAAAGAC. Encoded protein: CTCSGLRDWKD. The CDR3 in its entirety is CTCSGLRDWKDTQYF.

This clone was detected a few times. The genes and germline here are from mouse. The part of the CDR3 DNA that was read is TGTGCCAGCAGTCGGGACATCCCCTAT. Translated: CASSRDIPY. The whole CDR3 protein reads CASSRDIPYEQYF. J is TRBJ2-7 and V is TRBV5; tentative D call: TRBD1 (6 bases). The sequenced fragment ends 4 residues before the CDR3 boundary, so the rest is inferred from the germline J gene. Trimming shortened V by 6 bases and J by 2 bases, and 11 bases separated the two germline ends. This CDR3 has 13 amino acids. Germline V gives CDR1 LGHNA, CDR2 YNLKQL (reference sequence).